The rows below give T cell receptor beta chains drawn from one sample of a study of patients and donors after allogeneic stem cell transplantation. MiXCR was run by TCRdb on the RT-PCR reads, yielding one entry per CDR3 protein. The data show roughly 250,000 distinct CDR3 sequences, with roughly 15% seen just once and 11% held by the top ten. The source material was blood, either unsorted or a sorted T cell fraction (not recorded which). The receptor set was obtained from a human donor who was either an allogeneic HSCT recipient or a stem cell or donor lymphocyte infusion donor (not recorded which). It is not recorded whose cells these are; they may come from a transplant donor. Both conserved end residues are part of each CDR3. D genes are given only for firm matches. The size entry is marked missing in some rows and otherwise reads once, few, many or a size class.

>NA|TRBJ1-1|NA|TRBV6-2/TRBV6-3
TGTGCCATCCAAAGTACTCTGAGCACTGAAGCTTTCTTT
CAIQSTLSTEAFF
>few|TRBJ2-5|TRBD2|TRBV4-1
TGCGCCAGCAGGAGCTTGGGGAGGGGTAAGGAGGAGACCCAGTACTTC
CASRSLGRGKEETQYF
>NA|TRBJ2-2|NA|TRBV10-3
TGTGCCATCTTTGAGGGGGCCGGGGAGCTGTTTTTT
CAIFEGAGELFF
>NA|TRBJ1-1|NA|TRBV5-1
TGCGCCAGCAGCCGCGAGGGACAAATCAACACTGAAGCTTTCTTT
CASSREGQINTEAFF
>NA|TRBJ2-2|TRBD2|TRBV18
TGTGCCAGCTCACCACTCTCCCTAGCGGGGGGTCCTACGAACACCGGGGAGCTGTTTTTT
CASSPLSLAGGPTNTGELFF
>few|TRBJ1-2|TRBD1|TRBV5-1
TGCGCCAGCAGCTCGACAGGGGGCAGCTATGGCTACACCTTC
CASSSTGGSYGYTF
>many|TRBJ2-1|TRBD2|TRBV15
TGTGCCACCAGCAAAGAGACAGTGTCAGCGGGAGTATACTACAATGAGCAGTTCTTC
CATSKETVSAGVYYNEQFF
>NA|TRBJ2-3|TRBD2|TRBV3-1
TGTGCCAGCAGCCCTAGCGGTGCCGGGAGGGATACGCAGTATTTT
CASSPSGAGRDTQYF
>few|TRBJ2-3|TRBD1|TRBV6-1
TGTGCCAGCCGTATCCGGGACAGGGGGTCAGATACGCAGTATTTT
CASRIRDRGSDTQYF
>many|TRBJ2-7|TRBD2|TRBV12-3/TRBV12-4
TGTGCCAGCAGTTTTGGGACTAGCGGGAAATACGAGCAGTACTTC
CASSFGTSGKYEQYF
>NA|TRBJ2-3|NA|TRBV7-8
TGTGCCCTCGGACGGGCGGGATATACGCAGTATTTT
CALGRAGYTQYF
>NA|TRBJ2-5|NA|TRBV5-4
TGTGCCAGCAGCTTGTTTGGGGGAGAGACCCAGTACTTC
CASSLFGGETQYF
>many|TRBJ2-1|TRBD1|TRBV20-1
TGCAGTGCTCGAGAGACAGGGAACTACAATGAGCAGTTCTTC
CSARETGNYNEQFF
>NA|TRBJ2-5|NA|TRBV15
TGTGCCACCAGCAGGACATACGCCGCGGAGACCCAGTACTTC
CATSRTYAAETQYF
>few|TRBJ1-3|NA|TRBV3-1
TGTGCCAGCAGCCGAGGAGGAGGTCGGGACACCATATATTTT
CASSRGGGRDTIYF
>few|TRBJ2-1|TRBD1|TRBV6-1
TGTGCCAGCAGAAGGACAGGGTTTAACGACAATGAGCAGTTCTTC
CASRRTGFNDNEQFF
>NA|TRBJ2-1|NA|TRBV6-6
TGTGCCAGCAGTTATAGGGCCAGCCATGAGCAGTTCTTC
CASSYRASHEQFF
>many|TRBJ2-5|TRBD1|TRBV6-5
TGTGCCAGCAGTTACTCGACCGGGACAGTACAAGAGACCCAGTACTTC
CASSYSTGTVQETQYF
>NA|TRBJ2-3|NA|TRBV2
TGTGCCAGCAGTGGGGGCTCAAGAAGGGGCACAGATACGCAGTATTTT
CASSGGSRRGTDTQYF
>NA|TRBJ2-5|NA|TRBV30
TGTGCCTGGAGTGTAGGGTCAGGGGAAGAGACCCAGTACTTC
CAWSVGSGEETQYF
>many|TRBJ1-4|NA|TRBV21-1
TGTGCCAGCAGCAAAGGCGGCAGGGGGCCTCCCCGGTATGAAAAACTGTTTTTT
CASSKGGRGPPRYEKLFF
>few|TRBJ1-1|NA|TRBV20-1
TGCAGCGCTACGGGCAGGGCCACCGTTGTTCCTGAAGCTTTCTTT
CSATGRATVVPEAFF
>NA|TRBJ2-5|TRBD2|TRBV5-1
TGCGCCAGCAGCTTGGTTTCTAGCGGGTACCAAGAGACCCAGTACTTC
CASSLVSSGYQETQYF
>few|TRBJ2-5|TRBD2|TRBV20-1
TGCAGTGCTAGAGATCTAGCGGGGGGGGGAATAGAGACCCAGTACTTC
CSARDLAGGGIETQYF
>few|TRBJ2-5|TRBD1|TRBV9
TGTGCCAGCAGCGTAGCTGACAGGGCAGGGGAGACCCAGTACTTC
CASSVADRAGETQYF
>many|TRBJ1-5|NA|TRBV5-1
TGCGCCAGCAGCTTGGGATCCGGGGGGAGCAATCAGCCCCAGCATTTT
CASSLGSGGSNQPQHF
>NA|TRBJ2-2|NA|TRBV29-1
TGCAGCGTTGTAGTCGGGGTTGGCACCGGGGAGCTGTTTTTT
CSVVVGVGTGELFF
>few|TRBJ1-1|NA|TRBV12-3/TRBV12-4
TGTGCCAGCAGTCCCGGACAGAACCAAGCTTTCTTT
CASSPGQNQAFF
>few|TRBJ2-3|NA|TRBV5-1
TGCGCCAGCAGCTTGACAGGCCCTGGTGTGGGTACGCAGTATTTT
CASSLTGPGVGTQYF
>many|TRBJ1-2|NA|TRBV12-3/TRBV12-4
TGTGCCAGCAGTGCCCGTACTAACTATGGCTACACCTTC
CASSARTNYGYTF
>NA|TRBJ1-2|NA|TRBV7-2
TGTGCCAGCAGCTTAGAGGAGGGGGATAACTATGGCTACACCTTC
CASSLEEGDNYGYTF
>many|TRBJ2-7|NA|TRBV20-1
TGCAGTGCTAGAGATCGGCCAGCCGGGGTAATAGAGCAGTACTTC
CSARDRPAGVIEQYF
>few|TRBJ1-4|NA|TRBV9
TGTGCCAGCAGCGTACAGGGTGCTAATGAAAAACTGTTTTTT
CASSVQGANEKLFF
>few|TRBJ1-1|TRBD1|TRBV29-1
TGCAGCGCCATGACAGGGATGAACACTGAAGCTTTCTTT
CSAMTGMNTEAFF
>many|TRBJ1-6|NA|TRBV25-1
TGTGCCAGCACCCACGGGGCAGGGATTTATAATTCACCCCTCCACTTT
CASTHGAGIYNSPLHF
>few|TRBJ1-5|TRBD1|TRBV15
TGTGCCACCAGCGACCGGGACAGGGGGCGTCAGCCCCAGCATTTT
CATSDRDRGRQPQHF
>many|TRBJ1-5|TRBD1|TRBV12-3/TRBV12-4
TGTGCCAGCAGCTTAGCAGGGGGCGGTCAGCCCCAGCATTTT
CASSLAGGGQPQHF
>few|TRBJ1-5|NA|TRBV6-1
TGTGCCAGCAGTGAACAGGGCCAGGGCAATCAGCCCCAGCATTTT
CASSEQGQGNQPQHF
>many|TRBJ2-7|NA|TRBV18
TGTGCCAGCAGTCCCCAGGGCAGCGAGCAGTACTTC
CASSPQGSEQYF
>NA|TRBJ1-6|NA|TRBV12-3/TRBV12-4
TGTGCCAGCAGTTTCGGACAGCCTAATTCACCCCTCCACTTT
CASSFGQPNSPLHF
>many|TRBJ2-1|NA|TRBV6-2/TRBV6-3
TGTGCCAGCAGACCCCTCACTAGTTTCAATGAGCAGTTCTTC
CASRPLTSFNEQFF
>few|TRBJ1-1|NA|TRBV11-3
TGTGCCAGCAGCTTAGGGTCGGGCAGGGCTGACGCTTTCTTT
CASSLGSGRADAFF
>NA|TRBJ2-3|TRBD2|TRBV20-1
TGCAGTGCTATAAACCGTGCACTAGCGGGAAGAGATACGCAGTATTTT
CSAINRALAGRDTQYF
>few|TRBJ2-1|TRBD1|TRBV4-2
TGTGCCAGCAGCCCTAGGGACAGGGGGCAGAATGAGCAGTTCTTC
CASSPRDRGQNEQFF
>few|TRBJ1-2|NA|TRBV21-1
TGTGCCAGCAGCAAAGCGGGACCCGGGAGAGGGCCAGCAGGCTACACCTTC
CASSKAGPGRGPAGYTF
>NA|TRBJ1-6|TRBD1|TRBV19
TGTGCCAGTAGTACCCGACAGGGAAAAGGTTCACCCCTCCACTTT
CASSTRQGKGSPLHF
>many|TRBJ2-7|TRBD2|TRBV5-1
TGCGCCAGCAGCACTAGCGGGAGTTGGGACGAGCAGTACTTC
CASSTSGSWDEQYF
>NA|TRBJ2-1|TRBD2|TRBV28
TGTGCCAGCATCACGGGACTATACAATGAGCAGTTCTTC
CASITGLYNEQFF
>many|TRBJ1-1|NA|TRBV5-1
TGCGCCAGCAGGCCCCCAGGATCCACTGAAGCTTTCTTT
CASRPPGSTEAFF
>few|TRBJ1-2|NA|TRBV9
TGTGCCAGCAGCGTAGAGGAACGCTATGGCTACACCTTC
CASSVEERYGYTF
>NA|TRBJ2-7|NA|TRBV11-1
TGTGCCAGCAGCCCTGACTGGAGATCCTACGAGCAGTACTTC
CASSPDWRSYEQYF
>many|TRBJ1-6|NA|TRBV5-1
TGCGCCAGCAGCACAACAGTCTCTTCACCCCTCCACTTT
CASSTTVSSPLHF
>few|TRBJ2-3|TRBD2|TRBV20-1
TGCAGTGCTGACCGCCGGGGAGGGAACACAGATACGCAGTATTTT
CSADRRGGNTDTQYF
>many|TRBJ2-1|TRBD2|TRBV7-8
TGTGCCAGCAGCTCCCAGGAGCGGGAGAGCTCCTACAATGAGCAGTTCTTC
CASSSQERESSYNEQFF
>NA|TRBJ1-1|NA|TRBV23-1
TGCGCCAGCAGTCAATCCAGCCCCCTACTTGAAGCTTTCTTT
CASSQSSPLLEAFF